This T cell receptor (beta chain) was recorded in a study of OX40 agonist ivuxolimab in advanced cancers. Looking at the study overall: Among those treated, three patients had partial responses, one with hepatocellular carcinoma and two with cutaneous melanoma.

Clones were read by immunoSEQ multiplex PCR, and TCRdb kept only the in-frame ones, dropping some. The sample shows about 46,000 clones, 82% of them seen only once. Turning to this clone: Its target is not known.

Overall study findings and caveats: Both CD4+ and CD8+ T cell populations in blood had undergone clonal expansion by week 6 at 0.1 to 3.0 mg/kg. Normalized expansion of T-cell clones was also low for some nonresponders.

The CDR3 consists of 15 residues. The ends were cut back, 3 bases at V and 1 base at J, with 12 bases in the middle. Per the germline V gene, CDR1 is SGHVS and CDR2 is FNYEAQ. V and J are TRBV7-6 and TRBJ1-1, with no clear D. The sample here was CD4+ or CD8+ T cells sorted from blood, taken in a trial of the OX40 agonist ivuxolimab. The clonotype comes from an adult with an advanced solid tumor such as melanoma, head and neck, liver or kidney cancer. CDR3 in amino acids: CASSFFPTRNTEAFF. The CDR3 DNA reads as TGTGCCAGCAGCTTTTTCCCAACGAGGAACACTGAAGCTTTCTTT.